Listed below are T cell receptor beta chains from one sample, sequenced in a study of cytomegalovirus exposure and HLA in healthy donors. Using immunoSEQ multiplex PCR, the repertoire was profiled, and TCRdb retains in-frame clones only, with some absent. In the table there are 150,000 or so clones, about 72% of which are singletons. Sequencing used PBMCs. The receptors originated from a human donor in good health. Each CDR3 is given with its conserved first and last residue. D genes are given only for firm matches. The size field is filled for only some rows; it gives once, few, many or a size class.

>-|TRBJ1-1|TRBV15|-
TGTGCCACCCAGCGGGCAGAGATCGGAGGGCCTGAAGCTTTCTTT
CATQRAEIGGPEAFF
>-|TRBJ2-7|TRBV2|TRBD1
TGTGCCAGCAGTCTAGACAGGGCGTCCGAGCAGTACTTC
CASSLDRASEQYF
>-|TRBJ2-7|TRBV4-1|TRBD1
TGCGCCAGCAGCCAAGAGGGACAGACCTCCTACGAGCAGTACTTC
CASSQEGQTSYEQYF
>-|TRBJ1-1|TRBV7-6|TRBD1
TGTGCCAGCAGCAACTCACAGGGGTTCACTGAAGCTTTCTTT
CASSNSQGFTEAFF
>-|TRBJ2-1|TRBV5-6|TRBD2
TGTGCCAGCAGCTTGCCGGGCGGGGGGCAAGTTGAGCAGTTCTTC
CASSLPGGGQVEQFF
>-|TRBJ2-1|TRBV7-6|-
TGTGCCAGCAGCTTAGGTCTGGGGGCCCCCAACAATGAGCAGTTCTTC
CASSLGLGAPNNEQFF
>-|TRBJ2-7|TRBV6-5|-
TGTGCCAGCGGTCGGACAGCCTCCTACGAGCAGTACTTC
CASGRTASYEQYF
>few|TRBJ1-2|TRBV18|TRBD1
TGTGCCAGCTCACGGGGACAGGGGAACTATGGCTACACCTTC
CASSRGQGNYGYTF
>-|TRBJ2-1|TRBV7-9|TRBD2
TGTGCCAGCAGAGGGGGGCGGGGGGTGTACAATGAGCAGTTCTTC
CASRGGRGVYNEQFF
>-|TRBJ1-1|TRBV7-9|-
TGTGCCAGCAGCCTTGATCCAGGGCACACTGAAGCTTTCTTT
CASSLDPGHTEAFF
>-|TRBJ1-1|TRBV5-4|-
TGTGCCAGCAGCTTGGTGACAAGACCGAACACTGAAGCTTTCTTT
CASSLVTRPNTEAFF
>-|TRBJ2-7|TRBV19|TRBD1
TGTGCCTGCCGGGACAGGGAGAACGAGCAGTACTTC
CACRDRENEQYF
>-|TRBJ2-3|TRBV4-1|-
TGCGCCAGCAGCCAAAGAGGGGGGGGCACAGATACGCAGTATTTT
CASSQRGGGTDTQYF
>-|TRBJ2-7|TRBV6-5|-
TGTGCCAGCGGACAGATCTACGAGCAGTACTTC
CASGQIYEQYF
>-|TRBJ2-3|TRBV5-1|TRBD1
TGCGCCAGCAGCTTGGGATCGACAGGGGGCACAGATACGCAGTATTTT
CASSLGSTGGTDTQYF
>-|TRBJ1-1|TRBV9|-
TGTGCCAGCAGCCGGGACACCCTTGGAATCTGTGAAGCTTTCTTT
CASSRDTLGICEAFF
>-|TRBJ1-1|TRBV7-3|-
TGTGCCAGCAGCTTCGGGGTTGACACTGAAGCTTTCTTT
CASSFGVDTEAFF
>-|TRBJ2-3|TRBV19|-
TGTGCCAGTGGGGCAGACTCTAGCACAGATACGCAGTATTTT
CASGADSSTDTQYF
>-|TRBJ2-5|TRBV7-8|TRBD2
TGTGCCAGCAGCTTAGCGCCGACTAGCGGGGGGTCCCAAGAGACCCAGTACTTC
CASSLAPTSGGSQETQYF
>-|TRBJ2-1|TRBV7-9|TRBD1
TGTGCCAGCAGCTTAGGGGACCCCGGGACAGGGGGTCGGAATGAGCAGTTCTTC
CASSLGDPGTGGRNEQFF
>-|TRBJ1-5|TRBV2|-
TGTGCCAGCAGTCCAGGGGTTCAACAGCCCCAGCATTTT
CASSPGVQQPQHF
>few|TRBJ1-5|TRBV5-6|TRBD1
TGTGCCAGCAGCTTGGGGGGTTCAGGGGGGTATAGCAATCAGCCCCAGCATTTT
CASSLGGSGGYSNQPQHF
>-|TRBJ1-5|TRBV7-9|TRBD1
TGTGCCAGCAGCCAGGGGACAGGGCATCAGCCCCAGCATTTT
CASSQGTGHQPQHF
>-|TRBJ2-6|TRBV6-1|TRBD1
TGTGCCAGCAGTGAATGGGGACAGGGGGTGCCTGGGGCCAACGTCCTGACTTTC
CASSEWGQGVPGANVLTF
>-|TRBJ2-7|TRBV6-5|TRBD1
TGTGCCAGCAGTTACCGGCCACTTCAGGGGGCCTACGAGCAGTACTTC
CASSYRPLQGAYEQYF
>few|TRBJ2-5|TRBV27|TRBD1
TGTGCCAGCAGTTGGGGACAGGGGCGAGAGACCCAGTACTTC
CASSWGQGRETQYF
>-|TRBJ1-2|TRBV7-9|TRBD1
TGTGCCAGCAGCCCCCCGGGACAGAGATCCTATGGCTACACCTTC
CASSPPGQRSYGYTF
>-|TRBJ1-4|TRBV18|-
TGTGCCAGCTCACCCCCAGGGGAGGGGTCGGAAGAAAAACTGTTTTTT
CASSPPGEGSEEKLFF
>-|TRBJ2-7|TRBV4-1|TRBD1
TGCGCCAGCAGCCACGGACAGGGGAACTACGAGCAGTACTTC
CASSHGQGNYEQYF